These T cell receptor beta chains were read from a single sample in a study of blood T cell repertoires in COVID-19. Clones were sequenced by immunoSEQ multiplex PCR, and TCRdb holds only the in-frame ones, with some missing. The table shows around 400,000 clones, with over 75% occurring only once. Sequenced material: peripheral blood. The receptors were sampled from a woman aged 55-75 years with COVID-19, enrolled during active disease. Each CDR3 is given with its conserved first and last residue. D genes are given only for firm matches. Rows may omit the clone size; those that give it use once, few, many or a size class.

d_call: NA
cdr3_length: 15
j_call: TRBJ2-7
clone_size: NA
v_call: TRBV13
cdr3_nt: TGTGCCAGCAGCTTATCACGGGAGCTACGCTACGAGCAGTACTTC
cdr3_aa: CASSLSRELRYEQYF

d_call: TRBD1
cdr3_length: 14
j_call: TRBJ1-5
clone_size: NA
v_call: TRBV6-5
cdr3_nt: TGTGCCAGCAGTTTAAGACAGGGGGCTCAGCCCCAGCATTTT
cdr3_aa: CASSLRQGAQPQHF

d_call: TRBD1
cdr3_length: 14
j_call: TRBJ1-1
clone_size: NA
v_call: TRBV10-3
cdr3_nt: TGTGCCATCAGGGAGACAGGGGTGAACACTGAAGCTTTCTTT
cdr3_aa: CAIRETGVNTEAFF

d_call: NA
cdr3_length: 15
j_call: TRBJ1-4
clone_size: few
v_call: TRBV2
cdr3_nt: TGTGCCAGCAGCGGATCAGGGAACGCTAATGAAAAACTGTTTTTT
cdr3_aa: CASSGSGNANEKLFF

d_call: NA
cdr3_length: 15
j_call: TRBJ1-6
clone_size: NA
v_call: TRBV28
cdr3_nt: TGTGCCAGCAGTTTCGGGTGGCGGGATAATTCACCCCTCCACTTT
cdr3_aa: CASSFGWRDNSPLHF

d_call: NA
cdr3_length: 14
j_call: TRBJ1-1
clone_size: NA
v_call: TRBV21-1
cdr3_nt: TGTGCCAGCAGCAAACCGGACAGGGGAACTGAAGCTTTCTTT
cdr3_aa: CASSKPDRGTEAFF

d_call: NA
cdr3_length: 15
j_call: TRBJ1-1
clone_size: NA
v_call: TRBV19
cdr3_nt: TGTGCCAGTAGTACCCAGGGAGGGAAGGGGGCTGAAGCTTTCTTT
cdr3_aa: CASSTQGGKGAEAFF

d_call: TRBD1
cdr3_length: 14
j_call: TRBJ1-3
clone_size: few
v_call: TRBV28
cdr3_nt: TGTGCCAGCAGAGGGGCGGGACAGGGAAACACCATATATTTT
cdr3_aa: CASRGAGQGNTIYF

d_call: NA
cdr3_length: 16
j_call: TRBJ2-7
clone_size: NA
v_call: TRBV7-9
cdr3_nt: TGTGCCAGCAGCTCCACCTTTAGCTTTGGGTCCTACGAGCAGTACTTC
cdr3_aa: CASSSTFSFGSYEQYF

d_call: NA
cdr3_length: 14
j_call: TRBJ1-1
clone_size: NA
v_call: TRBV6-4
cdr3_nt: TGTGCCAGCAGTGAGAGCCAGGGTGGCACTGAAGCTTTCTTT
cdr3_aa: CASSESQGGTEAFF

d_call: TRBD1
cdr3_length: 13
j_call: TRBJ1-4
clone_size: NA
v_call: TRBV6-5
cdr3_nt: TGTGCCAGCAAACCAGGGGGACGAGAAAAACTGTTTTTT
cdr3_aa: CASKPGGREKLFF

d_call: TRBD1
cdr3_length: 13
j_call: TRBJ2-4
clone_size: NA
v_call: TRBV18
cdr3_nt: TGTGCCAGCTCCAAGGACAGGGATAACATTCAGTACTTC
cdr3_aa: CASSKDRDNIQYF

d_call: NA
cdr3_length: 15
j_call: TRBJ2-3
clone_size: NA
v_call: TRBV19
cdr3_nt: TGTGCCAGTAGTATAGTGGCAGGGAGCACAGATACGCAGTATTTT
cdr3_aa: CASSIVAGSTDTQYF

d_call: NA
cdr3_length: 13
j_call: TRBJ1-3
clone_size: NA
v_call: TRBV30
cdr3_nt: TGTGCCTGGGGGACAAGCTCTGGAAACACCATATATTTT
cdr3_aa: CAWGTSSGNTIYF

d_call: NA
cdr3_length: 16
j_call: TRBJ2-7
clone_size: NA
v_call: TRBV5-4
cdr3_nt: TGTGCCAGCAGCTCAGGGTCGGAGCGCGTAACCTACGAGCAGTACTTC
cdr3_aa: CASSSGSERVTYEQYF

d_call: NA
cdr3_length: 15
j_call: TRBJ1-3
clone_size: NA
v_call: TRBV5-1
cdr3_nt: TGCGCCAGCAGCTTGGGGAGTGCCTCCGGAAACACCATATATTTT
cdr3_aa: CASSLGSASGNTIYF

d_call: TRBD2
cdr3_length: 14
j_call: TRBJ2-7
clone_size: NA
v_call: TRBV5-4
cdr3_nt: TGTGCCAGCAGCTTGTGGAGCGGGGGGTTGGAGCAGTACTTC
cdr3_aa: CASSLWSGGLEQYF

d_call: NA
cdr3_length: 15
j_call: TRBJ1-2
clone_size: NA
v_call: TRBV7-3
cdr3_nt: TGTGCCAGCAGCCCCGGGGAGGGGCTAGACTATGGCTACACCTTC
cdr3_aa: CASSPGEGLDYGYTF

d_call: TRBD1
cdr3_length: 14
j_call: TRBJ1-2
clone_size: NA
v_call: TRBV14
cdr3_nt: TGTGCCAGCAGCCAGGCGACAGGGATCGGAGGCTACACCTTC
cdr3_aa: CASSQATGIGGYTF

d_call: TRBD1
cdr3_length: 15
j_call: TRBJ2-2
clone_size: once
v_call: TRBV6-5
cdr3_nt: TGTGCCAGCAGTCTAGAAGACAGGGGGCGCGGGGAGCTGTTTTTT
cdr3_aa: CASSLEDRGRGELFF

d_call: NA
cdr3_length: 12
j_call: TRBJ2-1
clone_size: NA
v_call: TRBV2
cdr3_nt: TGTGCCAGCAGTGGGCCTTATAATGAGCAGTTCTTC
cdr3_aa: CASSGPYNEQFF

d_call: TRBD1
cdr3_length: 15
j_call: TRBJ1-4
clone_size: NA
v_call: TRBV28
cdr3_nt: TGTGCCAGCAGTTTAAGGGGACAGGGAGTGGAAAAACTGTTTTTT
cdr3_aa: CASSLRGQGVEKLFF

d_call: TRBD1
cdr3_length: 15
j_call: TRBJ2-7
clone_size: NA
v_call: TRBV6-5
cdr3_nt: TGTGCCAGCAGTACCACCGGGACAGGTCCCTACGAGCAGTACTTC
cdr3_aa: CASSTTGTGPYEQYF

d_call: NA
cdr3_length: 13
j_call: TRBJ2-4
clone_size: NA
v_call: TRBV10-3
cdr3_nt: TGTGCCATCAGTGATGAGGGATCGTACATTCAGTACTTC
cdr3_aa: CAISDEGSYIQYF

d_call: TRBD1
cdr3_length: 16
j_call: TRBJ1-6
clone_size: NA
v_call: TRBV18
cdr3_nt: TGTGCCAGCTCACCTAGGGGACAGGGAAGGGGATCACCCCTCCACTTT
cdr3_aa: CASSPRGQGRGSPLHF

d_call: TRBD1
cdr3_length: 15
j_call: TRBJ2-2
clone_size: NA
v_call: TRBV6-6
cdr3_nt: TGTGCCAGCAACCGGGGGACAGGGAACACCGGGGAGCTGTTTTTT
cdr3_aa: CASNRGTGNTGELFF

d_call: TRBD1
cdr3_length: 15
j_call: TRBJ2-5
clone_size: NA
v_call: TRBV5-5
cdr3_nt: TGTGCCAGCAACCGTGGACAGGGGGCCGGGGAGACCCAGTACTTC
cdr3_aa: CASNRGQGAGETQYF

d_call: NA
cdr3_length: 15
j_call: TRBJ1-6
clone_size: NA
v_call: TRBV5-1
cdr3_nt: TGCGCCAGCAGCTTGGGACAGTGGTATAATTCACCCCTCCACTTT
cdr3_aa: CASSLGQWYNSPLHF

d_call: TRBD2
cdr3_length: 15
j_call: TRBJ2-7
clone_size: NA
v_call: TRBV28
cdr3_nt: TGTGCCAGCAGTTTATGGTCTAGCGGGGCTCGGGAGCAGTACTTC
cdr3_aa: CASSLWSSGAREQYF

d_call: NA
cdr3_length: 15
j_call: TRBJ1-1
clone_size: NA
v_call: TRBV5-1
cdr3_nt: TGCGCCAGCAGGCAAGGTGACAGCATGAACACTGAAGCTTTCTTT
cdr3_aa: CASRQGDSMNTEAFF

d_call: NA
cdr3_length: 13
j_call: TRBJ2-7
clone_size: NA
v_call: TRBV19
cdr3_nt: TGTGCCAGTAAACCCCCGGGTTCCTACGAGCAGTACTTC
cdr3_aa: CASKPPGSYEQYF

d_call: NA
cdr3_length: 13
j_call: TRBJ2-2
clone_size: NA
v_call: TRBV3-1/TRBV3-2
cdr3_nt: TGTGCCAGCAGCCTCCGGGGCACCGGGGAGCTGTTTTTT
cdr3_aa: CASSLRGTGELFF

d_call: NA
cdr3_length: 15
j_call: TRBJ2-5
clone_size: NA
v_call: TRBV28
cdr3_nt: TGTGCCAGCAGTTTCCCACAAACCTTCCAAGAGACCCAGTACTTC
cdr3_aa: CASSFPQTFQETQYF